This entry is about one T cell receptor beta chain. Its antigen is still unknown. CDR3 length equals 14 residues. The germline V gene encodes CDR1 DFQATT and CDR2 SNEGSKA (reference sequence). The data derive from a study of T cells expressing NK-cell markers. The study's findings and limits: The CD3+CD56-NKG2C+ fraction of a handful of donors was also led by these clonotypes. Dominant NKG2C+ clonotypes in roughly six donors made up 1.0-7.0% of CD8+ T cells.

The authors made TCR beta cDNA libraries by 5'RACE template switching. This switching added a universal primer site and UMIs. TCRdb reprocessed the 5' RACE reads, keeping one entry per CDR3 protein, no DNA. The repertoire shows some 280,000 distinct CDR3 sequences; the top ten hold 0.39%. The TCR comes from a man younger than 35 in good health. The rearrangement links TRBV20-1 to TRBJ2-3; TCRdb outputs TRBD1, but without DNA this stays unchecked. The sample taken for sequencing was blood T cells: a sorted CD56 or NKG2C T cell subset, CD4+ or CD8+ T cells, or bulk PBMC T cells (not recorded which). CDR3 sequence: CSARDGTATDTQYF.